This T cell receptor beta chain derives from a study of OX40 agonist ivuxolimab in advanced cancers. Study details: Of the participants, 40% to 50% had some prior anti-PD-1, anti-PD-L1 or anti-CTLA-4 therapy, which was allowed.

Sampling of blood occurred at baseline, cycle 4 day 1, and cycle 7 day 1. In the case of this clone: Its antigen is as yet unknown.

The study's findings and limits: In the 0.1 to 3.0 mg/kg range, CD4+ and CD8+ blood T cells had expanded clonally by week 6.

Profiling relied on immunoSEQ multiplex PCR, and the TCRdb table lists in-frame clones only, not all of them. The sample has 90,000 to 100,000 clones, about nine tenths seen once. Looked up from germline, CDR1 is SGHTA and CDR2 is FQGNSA. The V end lost 3 bases, the J end lost 3 bases, and 11 bases lay between the germline ends. The CDR3 sequence is 14 residues long. This chain joins TRBV7-2 and TRBJ1-2; D ambiguous. The input for sequencing was CD4+ or CD8+ T cells sorted from blood, taken in a trial of the OX40 agonist ivuxolimab. The sequence came from an adult with an advanced solid tumor such as melanoma, head and neck, liver or kidney cancer. The CDR3 loop reads CASSLSRLDYGYTF. The CDR3 bases are TGTGCCAGCAGCTTGTCCCGACTTGACTATGGCTACACCTTC.